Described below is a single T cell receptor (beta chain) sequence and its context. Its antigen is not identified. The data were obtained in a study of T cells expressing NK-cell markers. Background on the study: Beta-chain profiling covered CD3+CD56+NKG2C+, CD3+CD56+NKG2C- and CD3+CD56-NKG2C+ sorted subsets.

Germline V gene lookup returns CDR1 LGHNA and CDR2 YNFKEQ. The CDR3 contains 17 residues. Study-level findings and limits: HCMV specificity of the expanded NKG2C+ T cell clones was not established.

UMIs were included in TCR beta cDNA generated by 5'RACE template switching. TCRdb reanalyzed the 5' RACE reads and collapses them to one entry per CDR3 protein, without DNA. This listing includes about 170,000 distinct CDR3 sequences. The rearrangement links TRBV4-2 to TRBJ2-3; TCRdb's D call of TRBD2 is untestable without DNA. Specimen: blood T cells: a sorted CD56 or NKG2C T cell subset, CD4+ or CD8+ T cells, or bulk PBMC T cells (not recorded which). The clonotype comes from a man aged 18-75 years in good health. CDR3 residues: CASSEITSATGTDTQYF.